Listed here are 23 T cell receptor beta chains from one sample, sequenced in a study of blood T cell repertoires in COVID-19. The assay was immunoSEQ multiplex PCR, and TCRdb's table has in-frame clones only and misses some. Among a few hundred thousand clones listed, 90% were seen once. The material sequenced was PBMCs or T cells enriched from blood (not recorded which). These receptors all come from a woman under 30 with acute COVID-19.

V usage is TRBV7-8 and J usage is TRBJ2-2; a weak D match, TRBD2 (6 bases). The CDR3 totals 15 residues. V was cut by 7 bases and J by 4 bases, with 16 bases left in between. Germline V lookup: CDR1 SGHVS, CDR2 FQNEAQ. CDR3 region: CASTPRLASTGELFF. CDR3 bases: TGTGCCAGCACTCCCCGGCTAGCGAGCACCGGGGAGCTGTTTTTT.

V and J are TRBV7-9 and TRBJ1-1; 8 bases match TRBD1. This CDR3 is built from 15 residues. V shed 0 bases, J shed 4 bases, and the junction held 4 bases outside the gene matches. Germline V CDR1 and CDR2: SEHNR, FQNEAQ (reference sequence). CDR3 protein: CASSLARTGLTEAFF. In DNA form, the CDR3 reads TGTGCCAGCAGCTTAGCGCGGACAGGGCTCACTGAAGCTTTCTTT.

The chain carries TRBV27 and TRBJ2-7; 7 bases align to TRBD2. The J segment lost 3 bases and the V segment lost 3 bases, leaving 8 bases of the junction unmatched. Per germline, CDR1 MNHEY and CDR2 SMNVEV (reference sequence). CDR3 size: 15 residues. CDR3 protein: CASSFASSGYYEQYF. Written as DNA, the CDR3 is TGTGCCAGCAGTTTTGCTTCTAGCGGTTACTACGAGCAGTACTTC.

The J gene is TRBJ2-2, the V gene TRBV19; D possibly corresponds to TRBD1 (5 bases). CDR3 length equals 18 residues. Germline V gene data show CDR1 as LNHDA and CDR2 as SQIVND (reference sequence). Trimming took off 7 bases at V and 0 bases at J, with 21 bases between the two ends. Here the CDR3 reads CASIMRNGKGSNTGELFF. For the CDR3, the DNA is TGTGCCAGTATTATGAGGAATGGAAAGGGGTCGAACACCGGGGAGCTGTTTTTT.

The chain uses TRBV6-1 and TRBJ2-5; tentative D call: TRBD1 (6 bases). Germline V gene sequence: CDR1 MNHNS, CDR2 SASEGT. This CDR3 is built from 16 residues. Trimming took off 1 base at V and 5 bases at J, with 17 bases between the two ends. The CDR3 here is CASSEGGRGGAETQYF. CDR3 sequence (DNA): TGTGCCAGCAGTGAAGGGGGTCGAGGGGGAGCGGAGACCCAGTACTTC.

This chain uses TRBV27 with TRBJ2-7; TRBD2 might be the D (7 bases). Germline V gives CDR1 MNHEY, CDR2 SMNVEV (reference sequence). The V gene lost 2 bases and the J gene lost 0 bases, with 20 bases spanning the gap. This CDR3 spans 18 amino acids. The CDR3 DNA sequence: TGTGCCAGCAGTTTACTGGGCTTTCACGGGGGGCCCTCCTACGAGCAGTACTTC. It yields the protein CASSLLGFHGGPSYEQYF.

J is TRBJ1-2 and V is TRBV9; TRBD1 might be the D (6 bases). The CDR3 extends over 14 amino acids. Germline V gene data show CDR1 as SGDLS and CDR2 as YYNGEE. Trimming shortened V by 8 bases and J by 4 bases, and 18 bases separated the two germline ends. CDR3 sequence (DNA): TGTGCCAGTTCCTCGGGACAAGGAAGCTATGGCTACACCTTC. It codes for CASSSGQGSYGYTF.

The table lists this clone with a count of one. CDR3 sequence: CASRTGSTGELFF. CDR3 nucleotide sequence: TGTGCCAGCAGGACAGGGAGCACCGGGGAGCTGTTTTTT. This chain uses TRBV9 with TRBJ2-2, with 7 bases that match TRBD1. The CDR3 contains 13 residues. With V trimmed by 5 bases and J by 4 bases, 2 bases remained unmatched. CDR1 and CDR2 from the germline V gene are SGDLS and YYNGEE.

This chain uses TRBV2 with TRBJ2-7, with 9 bases fitting TRBD1. V lost 3 bases, J lost 3 bases, and 3 bases stayed unmatched. Germline V gene lookup returns CDR1 SNHLY and CDR2 FYNNEI. This CDR3 has 14 residues. The CDR3 here is CASSDRDRVYEQYF. In DNA, the CDR3 is TGTGCCAGCAGTGATCGGGACAGGGTCTACGAGCAGTACTTC.

The gene calls are TRBV7-8 and TRBJ2-2; D is unclear. The CDR3 runs to 16 residues. V lost 2 bases to trimming and J lost 3 bases, with 13 bases between them. Germline CDR1 is SGHVS and CDR2 is FQNEAQ. The CDR3 nucleotides are TGTGCCAGCAGCTTATCGGCAGGTTCCGACACCGGGGAGCTGTTTTTT. Amino acid sequence: CASSLSAGSDTGELFF.

The chain recombines TRBV11-2 with TRBJ2-1; 11 positions match TRBD1. V was pared by 2 bases and J by 9 bases, with 6 bases of the junction left unmatched. This CDR3 region has 15 residues. Germline V gives CDR1 SGHAT, CDR2 FQNNGV. The CDR3: CASSLWDRGSTEQFF. The CDR3, as DNA: TGTGCCAGCAGCTTATGGGACAGGGGGAGTACTGAGCAGTTCTTC.

This rearrangement joins TRBV18 to TRBJ1-3, with 7 bases lining up with TRBD1. This CDR3 region has 16 residues. The V gene's germline CDR1 is KGHSH and CDR2 LQKENI. The V and J ends lost 3 bases and 0 bases, in that order; junction bases with no gene match: 5. CDR3 protein: CASSPRQGLSGNTIYF. CDR3 in DNA: TGTGCCAGCTCACCCAGACAGGGCCTCTCTGGAAACACCATATATTTT. Using reference TRBV18 and TRBJ1-3 for the parts outside the CDR3, the full variable domain is NAGVMQNPRHLVRRRGQEARLRCSPMKGHSHVYWYRQLPEEGLKFMVYLQKENIIDESGMPKERFSAEFPKEGPSILRIQQVVRGDSAAYFCASSPRQGLSGNTIYFGEGSWLTVV.

This clone showed up just once. V is TRBV7-9 and J is TRBJ1-5; no firm D call. V was shortened by 1 base and J by 1 base, with 11 bases between the two germline ends. Per the germline V gene, CDR1 is SEHNR and CDR2 is FQNEAQ (reference sequence). This CDR3 comprises 16 residues. The DNA for the CDR3 is TGTGCCAGCAGCTTAGGGGCCGAAGGCAGCAATCAGCCCCAGCATTTT. It encodes CASSLGAEGSNQPQHF.

The rearrangement links TRBV5-1 to TRBJ1-1; 10 positions agree with TRBD1. With V trimmed by 2 bases and J by 4 bases, 5 bases remained unmatched. This CDR3 comprises 15 residues. Germline loops: CDR1 SGHRS, CDR2 YFSETQ. In DNA form, the CDR3 reads TGCGCCAGCAGCTTTACGGACAGGGGGTTCACTGAAGCTTTCTTT. Amino acids: CASSFTDRGFTEAFF.

This CDR3 reads CASSSPPGGTEEKLFF. CDR3 DNA: TGTGCCAGCAGTTCCCCGCCTGGGGGGACGGAGGAAAAACTGTTTTTT. The chain is built from TRBV28 and TRBJ1-4; D possibly corresponds to TRBD1 (5 bases). V lost 4 bases, J lost 8 bases, and 20 bases lay in between. The CDR3 spans 16 residues. Germline-derived CDR1 and CDR2 are MDHEN and SYDVKM. Together with reference TRBV28 and TRBJ1-4, the CDR3 gives the full variable domain: DVKVTQSSRYLVKRTGEKVFLECVQDMDHENMFWYRQDPGLGLRLIYFSYDVKMKEKGDIPEGYSVSREKKERFSLILESASTNQTSMYLCASSSPPGGTEEKLFFGSGTQLSVL.

The rearrangement joins TRBV6-5 to TRBJ1-4, with unresolved D. The CDR3 sequence is 13 residues long. The germline V gene encodes CDR1 MNHEY and CDR2 SVGAGI. V was trimmed by 5 bases and J by 4 bases, leaving 8 bases between them. DNA of the CDR3: TGTGCCAGCAGTCCGAACAGTAATGAAAAACTGTTTTTT. Encoded protein: CASSPNSNEKLFF.

The chain recombines TRBV27 with TRBJ1-1; TRBD1 matches at 8 bases. Germline V gene data show CDR1 as MNHEY and CDR2 as SMNVEV (reference sequence). V lost 6 bases, J lost 1 base, and 7 bases stayed unmatched. This CDR3 contains 15 residues. CDR3 residues: CASSLRDRKNTEAFF. CDR3 bases: TGTGCCAGCAGCCTCCGGGACAGGAAGAACACTGAAGCTTTCTTT.

The V gene is TRBV28, the J gene TRBJ1-2; a possible D gene is TRBD1 (6 bases). Germline V gene lookup returns CDR1 MDHEN and CDR2 SYDVKM. V was trimmed by 8 bases and J by 4 bases, leaving 17 bases between them. The CDR3 extends over 14 amino acids. The CDR3, as DNA: TGTGCCAGCGGCTTACAGGGAGCAGTCTATGGCTACACCTTC. Protein sequence: CASGLQGAVYGYTF.

The CDR3 DNA is TGTGCCAGCACCGCCGGGACTTATGGCTACACCTTC. Translated: CASTAGTYGYTF. V usage is TRBV11-2 and J usage is TRBJ1-2, with D perhaps matching TRBD1 (5 bases). The V and J ends lost 7 bases and 5 bases respectively, with 11 bases between them. This CDR3 comprises 12 residues. The V gene's germline CDR1 is SGHAT and CDR2 FQNNGV.

The J gene is TRBJ1-1, the V gene TRBV23-1; tentative D call: TRBD1 (5 bases). TRBV23-1 is an open reading frame, and its role is uncertain. V dropped 2 bases and J dropped 10 bases, with 29 bases sitting between them. The CDR3 contains 18 residues. The CDR3 sequence: CASSQIPRPGLNDCRAFF. The CDR3 DNA reads TGCGCCAGCAGTCAAATCCCCCGGCCAGGGCTGAATGATTGTCGAGCTTTCTTT.

V and J are TRBV6-5 and TRBJ2-7; the D gene is possibly TRBD2 (5 bases). The V end lost 2 bases, the J end lost 6 bases, and 11 bases lay between the germline ends. CDR3 length equals 13 residues. From germline, CDR1 is MNHEY and CDR2 SVGAGI. The DNA of the CDR3 is TGTGCCAGCAGTTACATGAGGGAGTCCGAGCAGTACTTC. Protein sequence: CASSYMRESEQYF.

The genes are TRBV9 and TRBJ2-2; the D gene is possibly TRBD1 (6 bases). The CDR3 consists of 15 residues. V shed 1 base and J shed 1 base, with 8 bases lying between them. Germline lookup yields CDR1 SGDLS and CDR2 YYNGEE. CDR3 sequence (DNA): TGTGCCAGCAGCGTACGGGACAAGAACACCGGGGAGCTGTTTTTT. Residues: CASSVRDKNTGELFF.

CDR3 sequence (DNA): TGTGCCAGCAGCCTAGGGGCTACTCAGCCCCAGCATTTT. This encodes CASSLGATQPQHF. The V and J genes are TRBV6-5 and TRBJ1-5; possibly TRBD1 for D (5 bases). The germline CDR1 and CDR2 sequences are MNHEY and SVGAGI. Trimming left V 6 bases short and J 6 bases short, with 12 bases between. This CDR3 comprises 13 residues.